Listed here are 11 T cell receptor beta chains from one sample, sequenced in a study of T cell clusters in autoimmune cytopenias. About 37,500 genome equivalents of blood DNA were amplified for TRB. TRB was amplified by touch-down multiplex PCR, primer pools A and B combined. TCRdb re-called the multiplex PCR reads and gives one entry per CDR3 protein, without DNA. Recorded for this sample: 2,500 to 3,000 distinct CDR3 sequences. The sample consisted of peripheral blood. These receptors originate from a human donor with an autoimmune cytopenia, with autoimmune hepatitis or in good health (not recorded which).

By frequency, this clonotype is medium-sized. The CDR3 reads CASSIGNTGYQPQHF. V is TRBV19 and J is TRBJ1-5; TCRdb gives TRBD1 as the D gene, but with no DNA this cannot be confirmed. The CDR3 loop spans 15 amino acids. Per the germline V gene, CDR1 is LNHDA and CDR2 is SQIVND (reference sequence).

According to its frequency, this clonotype is medium-sized. The chain has TRBV6-1 and TRBJ1-3; TCRdb's D call, TRBD1, is unchecked because there is no DNA. The CDR3 is 12 residues long. The germline CDR1 and CDR2 sequences are MNHNS and SASEGT. CDR3 sequence: CASSETPPTIYF.

The chain uses TRBV20-1 and TRBJ2-7; TCRdb reports TRBD1, a call that lacks DNA to check it against. This CDR3 is 14 amino acids long. Germline CDR1 reads DFQATT; CDR2 reads SNEGSKA (reference sequence). CDR3 region: CSASGRDVGYEQYF.

This chain connects TRBV7-6 to TRBJ2-7; TCRdb picks TRBD1, but there is no DNA to check that call. Looked up from germline, CDR1 is SGHVS and CDR2 is FNYEAQ. The CDR3 is made up of 15 amino acids. This CDR3 is CASSFRDRARDEQYF. The full variable domain, in which reference TRBV7-6 and TRBJ2-7 provide the parts outside the CDR3, is GAGVSQSPRYKVTKRGQDVALRCDPISGHVSLYWYRQALGQGPEFLTYFNYEAQQDKSGLPNDRFSAERPEGSISTLTIQRTEQRDSAMYRCASSFRDRARDEQYFGPGTRLTVT.

Frequency places this clonotype as medium-sized (0.01 to 0.1%). The genes are TRBV7-6 and TRBJ1-1; there is no DNA to check the TCRdb D call of TRBD1. The CDR3 consists of 14 residues. CDR1 and CDR2 (germline): SGHVS, FNYEAQ. CDR3 amino acids: CASSLASRGTEAFF. Filled out from reference TRBV7-6 and TRBJ1-1, the complete variable domain reads GAGVSQSPRYKVTKRGQDVALRCDPISGHVSLYWYRQALGQGPEFLTYFNYEAQQDKSGLPNDRFSAERPEGSISTLTIQRTEQRDSAMYRCASSLASRGTEAFFGQGTRLTVV.

The genes are TRBV7-6 and TRBJ2-4; TCRdb's D call of TRBD2 is untestable without DNA. The CDR3 totals 15 residues. The germline V gene has CDR1 SGHVS and CDR2 FNYEAQ. The CDR3 sequence: CASGSGRAGNNEQYF.

This clonotype registers medium-sized by frequency. This chain links TRBV6-1 with TRBJ1-5. CDR3 length equals 15 residues. Germline-derived CDR1 and CDR2 are MNHNS and SASEGT. CDR3 region: CASSEWGAGNQPQHF.

Considering frequency, this clonotype is medium-sized. The chain employs TRBV20-1 and TRBJ2-7; TCRdb gives TRBD1 as the D gene, but with no DNA this cannot be confirmed. The CDR3 consists of 13 residues. In germline, CDR1 is DFQATT, CDR2 SNEGSKA (reference sequence). The CDR3 sequence is CSAEPGEAYEQYF.

Measured by frequency, this clonotype is medium-sized. V is TRBV20-1 and J is TRBJ1-2; the TRBD1 assignment by TCRdb is unverifiable without DNA. The CDR3 has 15 amino acids. Germline assignment: CDR1 DFQATT and CDR2 SNEGSKA (reference sequence). CDR3 residues: CSASLPEQGAKGYTF.

This chain connects TRBV4-1 to TRBJ2-3. The CDR3 is 15 amino acids. CDR1 and CDR2 (germline): MGHRA, YSYEKL. This CDR3 is CASSLGFSSTDTQYF.

This clonotype is labeled medium-sized (0.01 to 0.1%) based on frequency. V gene TRBV6-1 combines with J gene TRBJ2-3. CDR3 length: 17 amino acids. Germline assignment: CDR1 MNHNS and CDR2 SASEGT. The CDR3 loop reads CASSRVWSRESTDTQYF.